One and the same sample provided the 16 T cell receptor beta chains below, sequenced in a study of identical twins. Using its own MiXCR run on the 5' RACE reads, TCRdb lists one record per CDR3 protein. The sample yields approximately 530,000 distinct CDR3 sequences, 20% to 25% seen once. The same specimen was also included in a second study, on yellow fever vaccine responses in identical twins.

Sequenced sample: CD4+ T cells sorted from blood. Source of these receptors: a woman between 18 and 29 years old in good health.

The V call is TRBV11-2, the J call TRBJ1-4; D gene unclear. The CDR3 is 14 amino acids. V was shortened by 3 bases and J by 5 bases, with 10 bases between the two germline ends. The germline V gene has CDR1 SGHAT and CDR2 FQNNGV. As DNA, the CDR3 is TGTGCCAGCAGCTTTACAGTCCCAAATGAAAAACTGTTTTTT. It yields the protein CASSFTVPNEKLFF.

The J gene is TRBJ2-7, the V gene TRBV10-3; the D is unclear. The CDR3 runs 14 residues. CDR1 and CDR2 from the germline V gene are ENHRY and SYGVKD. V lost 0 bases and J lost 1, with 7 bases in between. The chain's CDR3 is CAISESYGSYEQYV. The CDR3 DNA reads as TGTGCCATCAGTGAGTCCTACGGTTCCTACGAGCAGTACGTC.

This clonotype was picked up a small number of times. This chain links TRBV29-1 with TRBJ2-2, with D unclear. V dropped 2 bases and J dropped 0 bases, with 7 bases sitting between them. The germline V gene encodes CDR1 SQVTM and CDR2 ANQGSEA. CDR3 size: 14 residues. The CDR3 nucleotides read TGCAGCGTTGAATCGGAGCCGAACACCGGGGAGCTGTTTTTT. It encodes CSVESEPNTGELFF.

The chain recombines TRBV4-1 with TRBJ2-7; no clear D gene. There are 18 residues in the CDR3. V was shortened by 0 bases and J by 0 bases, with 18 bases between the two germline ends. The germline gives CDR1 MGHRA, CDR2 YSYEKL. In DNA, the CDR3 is TGCGCCAGCAGCCAAGATCAGGCACTCCGAGACACCTCCTACGAGCAGTACTTC. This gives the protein CASSQDQALRDTSYEQYF.

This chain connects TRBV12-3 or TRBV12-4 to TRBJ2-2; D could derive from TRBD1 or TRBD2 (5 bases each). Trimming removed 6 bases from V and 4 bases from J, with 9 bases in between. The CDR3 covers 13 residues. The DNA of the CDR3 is TGTGCCAGCAGCAGGGACCTCACCGGGGAGCTGTTTTTT. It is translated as CASSRDLTGELFF.

The CDR3 loop reads CASSPSLGGETQYF. CDR3 nucleotides: TGTGCCAGCAGCCCCAGTCTAGGCGGGGAGACCCAGTACTTC. This chain joins TRBV9 and TRBJ2-5; D possibly corresponds to TRBD2 (5 bases). Germline lookup yields CDR1 SGDLS and CDR2 YYNGEE. The CDR3 runs to 14 residues. V was trimmed by 4 bases and J by 5 bases, leaving 15 bases between them.

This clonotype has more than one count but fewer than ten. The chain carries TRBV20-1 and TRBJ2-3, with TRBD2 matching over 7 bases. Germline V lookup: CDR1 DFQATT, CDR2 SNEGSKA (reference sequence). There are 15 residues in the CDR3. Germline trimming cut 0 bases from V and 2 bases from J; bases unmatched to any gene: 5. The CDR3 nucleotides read TGCAGTGCTAGAGATGGAGCGGGGCACACAGATACGCAGTATTTT. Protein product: CSARDGAGHTDTQYF.

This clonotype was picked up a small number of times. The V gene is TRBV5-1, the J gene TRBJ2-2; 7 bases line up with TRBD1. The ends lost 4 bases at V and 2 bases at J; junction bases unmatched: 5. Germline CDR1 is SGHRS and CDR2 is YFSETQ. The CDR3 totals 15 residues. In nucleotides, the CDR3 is TGCGCCAGCAGCCAGGGACAGCACAACACCGGGGAGCTGTTTTTT. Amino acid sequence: CASSQGQHNTGELFF.

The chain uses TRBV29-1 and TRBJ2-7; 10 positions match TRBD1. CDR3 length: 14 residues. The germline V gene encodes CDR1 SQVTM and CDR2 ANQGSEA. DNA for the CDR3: TGCAGCGTAGAAGGACAGGGGGGAACCTACGAGCAGTACGTC. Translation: CSVEGQGGTYEQYV.

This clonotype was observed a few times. CDR3 coding DNA: TGTGCCAGCAGTTTGGGGGGAGCGGTGGAGCTGTTTTTT. It encodes CASSLGGAVELFF. This sequence joins TRBV12-3 or TRBV12-4 and TRBJ2-2, with a tentative D call TRBD2 (6 bases). With 3 bases removed from V and 10 bases from J, the gap between germline ends came to 12 bases. The CDR3 loop spans 13 amino acids.

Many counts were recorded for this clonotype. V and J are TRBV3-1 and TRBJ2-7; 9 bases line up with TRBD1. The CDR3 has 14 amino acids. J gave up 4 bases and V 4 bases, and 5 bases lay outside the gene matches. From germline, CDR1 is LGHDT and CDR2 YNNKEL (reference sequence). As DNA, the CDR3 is TGTGCCAGCAGCCCTGGGACAGGGTTTTACGAGCAGTACTTC. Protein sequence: CASSPGTGFYEQYF.

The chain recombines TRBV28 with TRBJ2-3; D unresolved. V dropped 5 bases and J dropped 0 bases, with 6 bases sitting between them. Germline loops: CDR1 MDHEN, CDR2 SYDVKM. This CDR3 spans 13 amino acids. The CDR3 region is CASSDSSTDTQYF. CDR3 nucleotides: TGTGCCAGCAGTGATTCAAGCACAGATACGCAGTATTTT.

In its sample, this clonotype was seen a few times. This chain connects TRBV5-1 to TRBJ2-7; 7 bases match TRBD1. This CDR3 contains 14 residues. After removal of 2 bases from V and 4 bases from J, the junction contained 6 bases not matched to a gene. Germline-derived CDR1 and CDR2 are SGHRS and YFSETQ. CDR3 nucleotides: TGCGCCAGCAGCTTCGACAGGGAGCTATACGAGCAGTACTTC. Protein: CASSFDRELYEQYF. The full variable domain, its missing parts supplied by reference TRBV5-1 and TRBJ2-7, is KAGVTQTPRYLIKTRGQQVTLSCSPISGHRSVSWYQQTPGQGLQFLFEYFSETQRNKGNFPGRFSGRQFSNSRSEMNVSTLELGDSALYLCASSFDRELYEQYFGPGTRLTVT.

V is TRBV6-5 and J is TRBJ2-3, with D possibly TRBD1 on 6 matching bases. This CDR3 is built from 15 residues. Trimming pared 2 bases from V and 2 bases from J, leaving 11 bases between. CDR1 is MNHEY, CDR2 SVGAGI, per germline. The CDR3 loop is CASSYLGQHTDTQYF. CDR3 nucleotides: TGTGCCAGCAGTTACCTCGGACAGCACACAGATACGCAGTATTTT.

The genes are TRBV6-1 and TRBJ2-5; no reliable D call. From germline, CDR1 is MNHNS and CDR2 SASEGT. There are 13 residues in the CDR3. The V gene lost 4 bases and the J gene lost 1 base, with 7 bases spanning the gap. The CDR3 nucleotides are TGTGCCAGCAGTGGCCTCGGCCAAGAGACCCAGTACTTC. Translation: CASSGLGQETQYF.

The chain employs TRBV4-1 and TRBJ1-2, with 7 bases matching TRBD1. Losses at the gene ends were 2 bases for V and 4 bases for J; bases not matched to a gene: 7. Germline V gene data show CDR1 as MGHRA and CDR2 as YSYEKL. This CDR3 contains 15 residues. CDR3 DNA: TGCGCCAGCAGCCAACCCGGGACAGCTCTCTATGGCTACACCTTC. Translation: CASSQPGTALYGYTF.